One sample yielded the 26 T cell receptor beta chains listed below, sequenced in a study of T cells in Graves' hyperthyroidism and ophthalmopathy. Researchers took RNA transcripts and amplified the TCR beta CDR3 regions from them. HTBI primers were employed in a first-round RT-PCR of the TCR CDR3. TCRdb recomputed calls from the multiplex PCR reads with MiXCR, one row per CDR3 protein. The profile shows 490,000 or so distinct CDR3 sequences, roughly 45% of them singletons. The specimen was peripheral blood or thyroid tissue (not recorded which). The source of these receptors is an adult woman with Graves' disease, either hyperthyroidism or ophthalmopathy (not recorded which).

The chain couples TRBV10-3 to TRBJ1-1; no firm D call. CDR1 is ENHRY and CDR2 is SYGVKD in the germline V gene. The CDR3 has 12 amino acids. V dropped 8 bases and J dropped 1 base, with 8 bases sitting between them. The CDR3 DNA reads as TGTGCCATCCTTGATGAGAACACTGAAGCTTTCTTT. Its protein product is CAILDENTEAFF.

A note on this clonotype: At one of its ends the junction is not consistent with the germline gene, which may arise from a read error. V is TRBV7-7 and J is TRBJ1-3, with D unresolved. Germline loops: CDR1 SSHAT, CDR2 FNYEAQ (reference sequence). The CDR3 length is 15 residues. In DNA, the CDR3 is TGTGCTAGCAGCTTACGTCCGGACTCTGGAAACACCATATATTTT. Amino acid sequence: CASSLRPDSGNTIYF.

V usage is TRBV29-1 and J usage is TRBJ2-7; D gene ambiguous. Trimming shortened V by 4 bases and J by 4 bases, and 8 bases separated the two germline ends. Germline CDR1 and CDR2: SQVTM and ANQGSEA. This CDR3 spans 11 amino acids. The CDR3 sequence: CSVGTEYEQYF. The CDR3 DNA sequence: TGCAGCGTTGGGACGGAATACGAGCAGTACTTC.

In regard to this clonotype: The limits of the CDR3 on the DNA are not certain, so only TCRdb's listed CDR3 is given. V is TRBV7-9 and J is TRBJ2-7; the table's D call TRBD2 went unverified against the DNA. Germline V lookup: CDR1 SEHNR, CDR2 FQNEAQ (reference sequence). Including both end residues, the CDR3 is 22 amino acids long. The CDR3 loop reads CASSFYICSASLRLQPPYEQYF.

This clonotype has a count of ten or more. V usage is TRBV14 and J usage is TRBJ2-7; D call uncertain. V lost 1 base to trimming and J lost 7 bases, with 11 bases between them. CDR3 length equals 13 residues. Germline lookup yields CDR1 SGHDN and CDR2 FVKESK. Here the CDR3 reads CASSQVRFGEQYF. CDR3 nucleotides: TGTGCCAGCAGCCAAGTTAGGTTTGGGGAGCAGTACTTC.

The chain is built from TRBV11-2 and TRBJ2-7; possibly TRBD2 for D (6 bases). Germline V gives CDR1 SGHAT, CDR2 FQNNGV. Trimming left V 0 bases short and J 7 bases short, with 13 bases between. The CDR3 is 14 amino acids. The CDR3 DNA reads as TGTGCCAGCAGCTTAGATCACCTAGCGTGGGAGCAGTACTTC. Its translation: CASSLDHLAWEQYF.

The chain links TRBV2 to TRBJ1-1; 8 bases map to TRBD1. The CDR3 runs to 17 residues. Germline V gene lookup returns CDR1 SNHLY and CDR2 FYNNEI. With V trimmed by 3 bases and J by 2 bases, 11 bases remained unmatched. Here the CDR3 reads CASSESQGRGLNTEAFF. CDR3 nucleotides: TGTGCCAGCAGTGAGAGCCAGGGCAGGGGGCTTAACACTGAAGCTTTCTTT.

The chain carries TRBV7-9 and TRBJ2-2, with D possibly being TRBD2 (5 bases). Germline CDR1 is SEHNR and CDR2 is FQNEAQ (reference sequence). CDR3 size: 14 residues. V was trimmed by 1 base and J by 8 bases, leaving 11 bases between them. The CDR3 DNA sequence: TGTGCCAGCAGCTTAGTGATCACGGGAGGGGAGCTGTTTTTT. It codes for CASSLVITGGELFF. Full variable domain (rest looked up from reference TRBV7-9 and TRBJ2-2): DTGVSQNPRHKITKRGQNVTFRCDPISEHNRLYWYRQTLGQGPEFLTYFQNEAQLEKSRLLSDRFSAERPKGSFSTLEIQRTEQGDSAMYLCASSLVITGGELFFGEGSRLTVL.

There are many counts of this clonotype. The chain joins TRBV20-1 to TRBJ2-3; D might be TRBD1 or TRBD2, each matching 6 bases. V dropped 6 bases and J dropped 6 bases, with 13 bases sitting between them. Germline CDR1 DFQATT, CDR2 SNEGSKA (reference sequence). The CDR3 has 12 residues. The CDR3: CSAEKGGDTQYF. Written as DNA, the CDR3 is TGCAGTGCAGAAAAAGGGGGGGATACGCAGTATTTT.

The chain combines TRBV7-9 with TRBJ1-1; D unclear. Trimming removed 5 bases at V and 4 bases at J, with 11 bases between. CDR3 length equals 13 residues. Germline lookup yields CDR1 SEHNR and CDR2 FQNEAQ (reference sequence). The CDR3 nucleotides read TGTGCCAGCAGCCACCGGGAGGGCACTGAAGCTTTCTTT. Protein: CASSHREGTEAFF.

The chain links TRBV29-1 to TRBJ2-3, with 11 bases aligning to TRBD2. Looked up from germline, CDR1 is SQVTM and CDR2 is ANQGSEA. The length of the CDR3 is 16 residues. Unmatched junction bases numbered 6, after V lost 4 bases and J lost 0 bases. The CDR3 protein is CSVVFGTSGSTDTQYF. The DNA of the CDR3 is TGCAGCGTTGTATTTGGGACTAGCGGTAGCACAGATACGCAGTATTTT.

Comment on this clonotype: The conserved phenylalanine or tryptophan normally closing the CDR3 is absent here, so this likely arose from a read error. The limits of the CDR3 on the DNA are not certain, so only TCRdb's listed CDR3 is given. The chain joins TRBV5-1 to TRBJ1-3; TRBD1 is taken as the D call from the table, unchecked against the DNA. A total of 10 residues make up the CDR3, ends included. Germline values: CDR1 SGHRS, CDR2 YFSETQ. The CDR3 region is CASSSGTGGA.

In this sample, this clonotype turned up many times. J is TRBJ1-2 and V is TRBV4-1; D is uncertain. The CDR3 has 14 amino acids. V gave up 0 bases and J gave up 2 bases, with 7 bases separating them. Germline V gene sequence: CDR1 MGHRA, CDR2 YSYEKL. The CDR3 sequence is CASSQEARNYGYTF. The DNA of the CDR3 is TGCGCCAGCAGCCAAGAAGCCAGAAACTATGGCTACACCTTC.

This clonotype was seen only a few times. The gene calls are TRBV4-1 and TRBJ1-3, with D hard to call. V was pared by 0 bases and J by 5 bases, with 8 bases between. Germline V gives CDR1 MGHRA, CDR2 YSYEKL. The CDR3 runs to 14 residues. The CDR3 sequence is CASSQDSGRNTIYF. The CDR3 DNA is TGCGCCAGCAGCCAAGATTCCGGGAGAAACACCATATATTTT.

This chain connects TRBV15 to TRBJ1-2; 9 nucleotides line up with TRBD1. Germline lookup yields CDR1 LNHNV and CDR2 YYDKDF (reference sequence). There are 16 residues in the CDR3. Trimming took 1 base from V and 8 from J; bases not matched to a gene: 11. The CDR3 nucleotides read TGTGCCACCAGCAGAGCAAGACAGGGGGTCGGTAAAGGCTACACCTTC. Translation: CATSRARQGVGKGYTF. Variable domain in full (rest from reference TRBV15 and TRBJ1-2): DAMVIQNPRYQVTQFGKPVTLSCSQTLNHNVMYWYQQKSSQAPKLLFHYYDKDFNNEADTPDNFQSRRPNTSFCFLDIRSPGLGDTAMYLCATSRARQGVGKGYTFGSGTRLTVV.

Notes on this clonotype: A clone one base away is much larger, so this may be a read error. The V gene is TRBV3-1, the J gene TRBJ2-5; 7 nucleotides match TRBD2. This CDR3 region has 12 residues. Germline V lookup: CDR1 LGHDT, CDR2 YNNKEL (reference sequence). CDR3 sequence: CANSPERGTQYF. CDR3 coding DNA: TGTGCCAACAGCCCGGAGCGGGGGACCCAGTACTTC.

This clonotype occurred a few times. This chain connects TRBV19 to TRBJ1-5; 10 positions agree with TRBD1. CDR1 is LNHDA and CDR2 is SQIVND in the germline V gene (reference sequence). The CDR3 spans 17 residues. V was pared by 9 bases and J by 0 bases, with 11 bases of the junction left unmatched. CDR3 nucleotide sequence: TGTGCCAGCAGTTTGGGGACAGGGGCCAATAGCAATCAGCCCCAGCATTTT. Translation: CASSLGTGANSNQPQHF.

This sequence joins TRBV2 and TRBJ1-5; no clear D. V was clipped by 3 bases and J by 2 bases, with 14 bases between them. This CDR3 is 16 amino acids long. The germline V gene encodes CDR1 SNHLY and CDR2 FYNNEI. The CDR3: CASSDRGRLGNQPQHF. The CDR3 region has the DNA TGTGCCAGCAGTGATAGAGGGAGATTGGGCAATCAGCCCCAGCATTTT. The whole variable domain, remainder taken from reference TRBV2 and TRBJ1-5, is EPEVTQTPSHQVTQMGQEVILRCVPISNHLYFYWYRQILGQKVEFLVSFYNNEISEKSEIFDDQFSVERPDGSNFTLKIRSTKLEDSAMYFCASSDRGRLGNQPQHFGDGTRLSIL.

V and J are TRBV29-1 and TRBJ2-2; D not certain. This CDR3 contains 14 residues. V was cut by 0 bases and J by 0 bases, with 5 bases left in between. Per germline, CDR1 SQVTM and CDR2 ANQGSEA. CDR3 coding DNA: TGCAGCGTTGAAGAGGAAACGAACACCGGGGAGCTGTTTTTT. Its translation is CSVEEETNTGELFF.

This clonotype came up many times. The chain couples TRBV7-2 to TRBJ1-5; TRBD1 aligns across 9 bases. V gave up 4 bases and J gave up 5 bases; unmatched junction bases: 3. Germline V CDR1 and CDR2: SGHTA, FQGNSA. The CDR3 loop spans 14 amino acids. CDR3 nucleotides: TGTGCCAGCAGCTGGGGACAGGGAGATCAGCCCCAGCATTTT. Its protein product is CASSWGQGDQPQHF.

This chain joins TRBV7-2 and TRBJ1-6; D call uncertain. Germline V gene sequence: CDR1 SGHTA, CDR2 FQGNSA. Trimming pared 5 bases from V and 8 bases from J, leaving 19 bases between. The CDR3 loop spans 16 amino acids. CDR3 sequence reads: CASSRPDTDRHSPLHF. The CDR3 bases are TGTGCCAGCAGCCGACCTGACACAGATAGGCATTCACCCCTCCACTTT.

The rearrangement joins TRBV2 to TRBJ2-5, with a tentative D call TRBD1 (5 bases). The CDR3 runs to 13 residues. Trimming took 6 bases from V and 5 from J, leaving 13 bases between them. Looked up from germline, CDR1 is SNHLY and CDR2 is FYNNEI. CDR3 amino acids: CASRTGQMETQYF. As DNA, the CDR3 is TGTGCCAGCAGGACCGGACAAATGGAGACCCAGTACTTC.

The chain couples TRBV7-2 to TRBJ2-7; 9 bases are a match to TRBD1. This CDR3 has 15 amino acids. V dropped 3 bases and J dropped 6; count of bases not matched to a gene: 9. Germline lookup yields CDR1 SGHTA and CDR2 FQGNSA. Here the CDR3 DNA reads TGTGCCAGCAGCTTTATGCGGGACAGGGTTCGCGAGCAGTACTTC. It specifies CASSFMRDRVREQYF.

This clonotype was seen more than once but under ten times. The J gene is TRBJ2-7, the V gene TRBV3-1; D gene uncertain. CDR1 is LGHDT and CDR2 is YNNKEL in the germline V gene (reference sequence). V was cut by 1 base and J by 0 bases, with 16 bases left in between. This CDR3 is built from 17 residues. CDR3 residues: CASSQVMRLSDSYEQYF. The DNA of the CDR3 is TGTGCCAGCAGCCAAGTGATGAGACTGTCGGACTCCTACGAGCAGTACTTC.

The chain links TRBV29-1 to TRBJ2-7, with 11 positions matching TRBD1. The CDR3 has 14 amino acids. Germline loops: CDR1 SQVTM, CDR2 ANQGSEA. With 4 bases clipped from V and 6 bases from J, the junction kept 8 bases outside the gene matches. CDR3 protein: CSVAWTGGYGEQYF. Here the CDR3 DNA reads TGCAGCGTTGCGTGGACAGGGGGCTATGGCGAGCAGTACTTC.

The V gene is TRBV11-1, the J gene TRBJ2-5; no clear D. V shed 2 bases and J shed 5 bases, with 9 bases lying between them. The germline CDR1 and CDR2 sequences are SGHAT and FQDESV (reference sequence). The CDR3 contains 13 residues. The chain's CDR3 is CASSLRTWETQYF. The DNA of the CDR3 is TGTGCCAGCAGCTTAAGGACCTGGGAGACCCAGTACTTC. Complete variable domain (other parts from reference TRBV11-1 and TRBJ2-5): EAEVAQSPRYKITEKSQAVAFWCDPISGHATLYWYRQILGQGPELLVQFQDESVVDDSQLPKDRFSAERLKGVDSTLKIQPAELGDSAMYLCASSLRTWETQYFGPGTRLLVL.